Sequencing of this T cell receptor beta chain was carried out in a study of shared clonotypes between healthy human individuals. The V and J ends lost 5 bases and 2 bases, in that order; junction bases with no gene match: 4. CDR3 length equals 13 residues. Germline V gene sequence: CDR1 SGHRS, CDR2 YFSETQ. Assay: immunoSEQ multiplex PCR; the TCRdb copy retains only in-frame clones and omits some. This sample has 850,000 to 1,200,000 clones; around 74% occur once, and the top ten carry approximately 1.5%. The clonotype originates from a man aged 18 to 30 in good health. Sequences were obtained from memory CD4+ T cells sorted from blood. As to subset: CD45RA-negative fraction. This sequence joins TRBV5-1 and TRBJ2-7; TRBD1 agrees at 7 bases. This CDR3 is CASRQGVAYEQYF. The DNA of the CDR3 is TGCGCCAGCAGGCAGGGGGTCGCCTACGAGCAGTACTTC.